This T cell receptor (beta chain) was sequenced for a study of cytomegalovirus exposure and HLA in healthy donors. About the research overall: The same platform as the roughly 670 first-cohort repertoires was used for the 130 or so validation repertoires, a later analysis reported.

Study-level points and caveats: The tendency of first-cohort TCR clusters to co-occur in the 120 or so validation repertoires was identified by a subsequent analysis. Per published reports, the classifier diagnosed cytomegalovirus status with high specificity and sensitivity. Rarity characterized most TCR sequences, yet some public TCRs appeared in many donors.

Germline values: CDR1 MNHEY, CDR2 SMNVEV (reference sequence). This CDR3 has 15 amino acids. V lost 6 bases and J lost 1; bases outside the gene matches: 9. Concerning this clone: Its target is unknown.

Using immunoSEQ multiplex PCR, the repertoire was profiled, and TCRdb retains in-frame clones only, with some absent. The sample shows 97,000 or so clones, roughly 87% of them seen only once. The sequence derives from a man between 18 and 35 years old in good health and CMV-seropositive. The sequenced material came from PBMCs. J is TRBJ2-7 and V is TRBV27, with TRBD1 matching over 7 bases. CDR3 coding DNA: TGTGCCAGCAGCAGCACAGGGGAATGGTCCTACGAGCAGTACTTC. It is translated as CASSSTGEWSYEQYF.